These T cell receptor beta chains were read from a single sample in a study of response to subunit inactivated influenza vaccine. TCRdb independently ran MiXCR on the RT-PCR reads; one entry per CDR3 protein. The repertoire consists of approximately 500,000 distinct CDR3 sequences, with about an eighth occurring once and the leading ten covering about an eighth. The specimen comprised PBMCs from blood, sampled 45 days after vaccination. These receptors were obtained from a middle-aged man who received an inactivated influenza vaccine. The CDR3 runs from the conserved cysteine through the conserved F or W. The order of the fields is J gene, D gene, clone size, V gene, CDR3 DNA, CDR3 protein. A D gene is named only where the DNA matches it firmly. Clone size, where shown, is once, few, many, or a class for clones that have expanded.

>TRBJ2-7|TRBD1|few|TRBV24-1
TGTGCCACCAGTGATACCGGGACAGGGGCCTACGAGCAGTACTTC
CATSDTGTGAYEQYF
>TRBJ1-4|.|.|TRBV7-2
TGTGCCAGCAGCTTACTTTCCTCAACTAATGAAAAACTGTTTTTT
CASSLLSSTNEKLFF
>TRBJ2-3|.|.|TRBV7-8
TGTGCCAGCAGCTTAGTTTCCTTTACAGATACGCAGTATTTT
CASSLVSFTDTQYF
>TRBJ2-5|TRBD1|.|TRBV7-6
TGTGCCAGCAGCTCTGAGGGGGCCGGTCAAGAGACCCAGTACTTC
CASSSEGAGQETQYF
>TRBJ2-3|TRBD2|.|TRBV20-1
TGCAGTGCTAGAGTTGGGACTAGCGGGGGCACAGATACGCAGTATTTT
CSARVGTSGGTDTQYF
>TRBJ2-7|.|many|TRBV10-3
TGTGCCAGCAGGACTCCCACGACCTACGAGCAGTACTTC
CASRTPTTYEQYF
>TRBJ1-5|.|few|TRBV12-3/TRBV12-4
TGTGCCAGCAGTCCCACCGGGACCACGGGGCAGCCCCAGCATTTT
CASSPTGTTGQPQHF
>TRBJ1-5|.|few|TRBV28
TGTGCCAGCACCACGGGACTCTATAGCAATCAGCCCCAGCATTTT
CASTTGLYSNQPQHF
>TRBJ2-5|TRBD1|.|TRBV4-3
TGCGCCAGCAGCCAAGATTTGGGACAGGGCCGGCTAGCGGTACAAGAGACCCAGTACTTC
CASSQDLGQGRLAVQETQYF
>TRBJ2-7|TRBD2|.|TRBV6-1
TGTGCCAGCACCCCCCAGGGGTTAGCGGGGGTCGAGCAGTACTTC
CASTPQGLAGVEQYF
>TRBJ1-4|.|few|TRBV20-1
TGCAGTGCTAGAGATTCGAGTCGGGGAGAACTGTTTTTT
CSARDSSRGELFF
>TRBJ2-5|TRBD2|.|TRBV4-3
TGCGCCAGCAGCCAAGATATGGGACTACAAGAGACCCAGTACTTC
CASSQDMGLQETQYF
>TRBJ1-1|.|few|TRBV7-9
TGTGCCAGCACGCCGCCCGGACTAACTGAAGCTTTCTTT
CASTPPGLTEAFF
>TRBJ2-7|.|.|TRBV20-1
TGCAGTGCCGGGGGTGGCAGAACCTACGAGCAGTACTTC
CSAGGGRTYEQYF
>TRBJ2-5|.|.|TRBV7-9
TGTGCCAGCAGCCCGATGCGGCACCAAGAGACCCAGTACTTC
CASSPMRHQETQYF
>TRBJ2-2|TRBD2|few|TRBV4-2
TGTGCCAGCAAAGAGCGGGACGACACCGGGGAGCTGTTTTTT
CASKERDDTGELFF
>TRBJ2-1|TRBD2|.|TRBV12-3/TRBV12-4
TGTGCCAGCACCAAACTAGCGGGGGGCTACAATGAGCAGTTCTTC
CASTKLAGGYNEQFF
>TRBJ2-7|.|many|TRBV10-3
TGTGCCATCAGTGTCCTGGGGACTTCGGGGGAGCAGTACTTC
CAISVLGTSGEQYF
>TRBJ2-3|.|few|TRBV28
TGTGCCAGCAGTTTAACGGGGCGGGGCCTTGCTAGCACAGATACGCAGTATTTT
CASSLTGRGLASTDTQYF
>TRBJ1-1|.|few|TRBV6-1
TGTGCCAGCAGTCTTACACCGAACACTGAAGCTTTCTTT
CASSLTPNTEAFF
>TRBJ2-5|.|.|TRBV7-9
TGTGCCAGCAGCTTAGATGGGGGAACCCAAGAGACCCAGTACTTC
CASSLDGGTQETQYF
>TRBJ2-2|TRBD1|.|TRBV5-1
TGCGCCAGCAGCTTACGACAGGGTTCGCCCGGTCCAGGGGAGCTGTTTTTT
CASSLRQGSPGPGELFF
>TRBJ2-5|TRBD1|.|TRBV24-1
TGTGCCACCAGTGATACAGACAGGGTGGATCAAGAGACCCAGTACTTC
CATSDTDRVDQETQYF
>TRBJ1-2|.|many|TRBV7-9
TGTGCCAGCAGCTTAAACTATGGCTACACCTTC
CASSLNYGYTF
>TRBJ2-3|TRBD2|many|TRBV24-1
TGTGCCACCAGTGACCCCGGGACTAGCGGGGGGTGGGGCACAGATACGCAGTATTTT
CATSDPGTSGGWGTDTQYF
>TRBJ2-1|TRBD2|few|TRBV6-1
TGTGCCAGCAGTACGACTAGCTCCCTCTACAATGAGCAGTTCTTC
CASSTTSSLYNEQFF
>TRBJ2-7|.|few|TRBV5-6
TGTGCCAGCAGCTTGGGACCAACGGGGGAGCAGTACTTC
CASSLGPTGEQYF
>TRBJ1-3|.|.|TRBV29-1
TGCAGCGTTGTGCCGCGCGTCTCTGGAAACACCATATATTTT
CSVVPRVSGNTIYF
>TRBJ1-6|TRBD1|few|TRBV7-2
TGTGCCAGCAGCAAGACAGGGGTTCAGGGTCTGAATTCACCCCTCCACTTT
CASSKTGVQGLNSPLHF
>TRBJ2-1|TRBD2|.|TRBV7-8
TGTGCCAGCAGCTTGCAGACTAGCTCTGGTGAGCAGTTCTTC
CASSLQTSSGEQFF
>TRBJ1-5|TRBD1|.|TRBV11-1
TGTGCCAGCAGCTCCGTCACCCGGGACAGGGCCTATAGCAATCAGCCCCAGCATTTT
CASSSVTRDRAYSNQPQHF
>TRBJ2-7|.|.|TRBV20-1
TGCAGTGCTCCACTGGGCAGGGGTAGCGAGCAGTACTTC
CSAPLGRGSEQYF
>TRBJ1-1|.|.|TRBV7-9
TGTGCCAGCAGCAACCGGGACGGCGTAGCTTTCTTT
CASSNRDGVAFF
>TRBJ2-7|.|.|TRBV11-2
TGTGCCAGCACACAGGACACCCACTCCTACGAGCAGTACTTC
CASTQDTHSYEQYF
>TRBJ2-1|.|few|TRBV14
TGTGCCAGCAGCCAAGATCTGATCGGGTCCAATGAGCAGTTCTTC
CASSQDLIGSNEQFF
>TRBJ2-7|.|.|TRBV4-2
TGTGCCAGCAGCCAAGAAGGGGACCCGAGCGACGAGCAGTACTTC
CASSQEGDPSDEQYF
>TRBJ2-1|.|few|TRBV21-1
TGTGCCAGCAGCAAAGTCCCCTCCCGCGAGGAAGGGACTCCCTACAATGAGCAGTTCTTC
CASSKVPSREEGTPYNEQFF
>TRBJ2-7|.|.|TRBV21-1
TGTGCCAGCAGCAAAAAAGGCCCATGGACAGACTACTCCTACGAGCAGTACTTC
CASSKKGPWTDYSYEQYF
>TRBJ2-3|.|.|TRBV6-1
TGTGCCAGCAGTCCCCTGGGGGCCTACACAGATACGCAGTATTTT
CASSPLGAYTDTQYF
>TRBJ2-7|TRBD2|many|TRBV3-1
TGTGCCAGCAGCCAAGGATCCAGCGGGAGGTACGAGCAGTACTTC
CASSQGSSGRYEQYF
>TRBJ2-2|.|.|TRBV27
TGTGCCAGCACCCAACTTAGGGACACCGGGGAGCTGTTTTTT
CASTQLRDTGELFF
>TRBJ2-7|TRBD2|many|TRBV29-1
TGCAGCGTTGAGATGGGACTTGCGGGAGGACCCTACGAGCAGTACTTC
CSVEMGLAGGPYEQYF
>TRBJ2-1|TRBD2|many|TRBV12-3/TRBV12-4
TGTGCCAGCAGTCTAGCGGGGGGGCCGGGAGAGCAGTTCTTC
CASSLAGGPGEQFF
>TRBJ2-1|.|.|TRBV12-3/TRBV12-4
TGTGCCAGCAGTTTAAATAGTGTCGGGACCCTATCCCATGAGCAGTTCTTC
CASSLNSVGTLSHEQFF
>TRBJ2-2|.|.|TRBV4-1
TGCGCCAGCAGCCCTTCGGACTTGAGGGGGACCGGGGAGCTGTTTTTT
CASSPSDLRGTGELFF
>TRBJ2-7|.|few|TRBV4-1
TGCGCCAGCAGCCAAGTAGCGGAGGGCTACGAGCAGTACTTC
CASSQVAEGYEQYF
>TRBJ2-3|.|.|TRBV4-1
TGCGCCAGCAGCCACGAGACTATACAGTATTTT
CASSHETIQYF
>TRBJ2-7|.|many|TRBV4-3
TGCGCCAGCAGCCAAGATTTCCTAGGGGACTCCTACGAGCAGTACTTC
CASSQDFLGDSYEQYF
>TRBJ2-5|.|few|TRBV6-2/TRBV6-3
TGTGCCAGCAGTTATGGGTTCCGGAGGGAGTACTTC
CASSYGFRREYF
>TRBJ2-1|.|few|TRBV6-5
TGTGCCAGCAGTTACTATAGGGTCATCGAGGGCAATGAGCAGTTCTTC
CASSYYRVIEGNEQFF
>TRBJ2-3|TRBD2|.|TRBV12-3/TRBV12-4
TGTGCCAGCAGTTTAGAAGCGGGGGGCCGATCCGATACGCAGTATTTT
CASSLEAGGRSDTQYF
>TRBJ2-5|.|many|TRBV5-6
TGTGCCAGCAGCTTGGTCGTCCAAGAGACCCAGTACTTC
CASSLVVQETQYF
>TRBJ1-5|.|few|TRBV6-5
TGTGCCAGCAGTTACTCCGTGGGGAGCAATCAGCCCCAGCATTTT
CASSYSVGSNQPQHF
>TRBJ2-5|.|.|TRBV29-1
TGCAGCGTTGCAGGTGCGATGGGGACCCAGTACTTC
CSVAGAMGTQYF
>TRBJ2-5|.|few|TRBV7-7
TGTGCCAGCAGCTTACAAACAGGGCCCCAAGAGACCCAGTACTTC
CASSLQTGPQETQYF
>TRBJ2-4|.|many|TRBV15
TGTGCCACCAGCAGAGAGGTGGGGAACATTCAGTACTTC
CATSREVGNIQYF
>TRBJ2-5|.|.|TRBV24-1
TGTGCCACCAGTGATTCGTGGGGGCCAGACCAAGAGACCCAGTACTTC
CATSDSWGPDQETQYF